The source of this T cell receptor (beta chain) is a study of blood T cell repertoires in COVID-19. Study summary: The United States, Italy and Spain were the sources of the acute and convalescent COVID-19 samples. Nucleic acid was either cDNA or gDNA, and it came from T cells, B-cell-depleted T cells, or PBMCs.

Per the original methods: Amplified reference gene primers provided the basis for estimating nucleated cell counts. Generated by immunoSEQ multiplex PCR, the TCRdb table keeps only in-frame clones and is missing some. V, J and clone size reflect that table, while D and trimming were determined from the DNA. This table has 200,000 or so clones, around 86% appearing once. V lost 5 bases to trimming and J lost 0 bases, with 11 bases between them. The CDR3 contains 16 residues. Germline-derived CDR1 and CDR2 are SGHTA and FQGTGA. The V call is TRBV7-3, the J call TRBJ2-6, with a possible D match to TRBD1 (5 bases). The specimen was peripheral blood. The receptor's source is a human donor in a cohort sampled during active COVID-19. CDR3 region: CASSPQGSSGANVLTF. CDR3 DNA sequence: TGTGCCAGCAGCCCTCAGGGCAGCTCTGGGGCCAACGTCCTGACTTTC. The full variable domain, with the rest looked up from reference TRBV7-3 and TRBJ2-6, is GAGVSQTPSNKVTEKGKYVELRCDPISGHTALYWYRQSLGQGPEFLIYFQGTGAADDSGLPNDRFFAVRPEGSVSTLKIQRTERGDSAVYLCASSPQGSSGANVLTFGAGSRLTVL.